A single sample is the source of the 8 T cell receptor beta chains below, sequenced in a study of shared clonotypes between healthy human individuals. Some clones are missing from TCRdb's copy, which holds only in-frame ones; the method was immunoSEQ multiplex PCR. The sample consists of 2.3 million or so clones, 85% to 95% of them appearing once. Sequenced: naive CD4+ T cells from PBMCs. Documented subset: CD45RA+ positively selected. The receptors were gathered from a man in his late teens or twenties in good health. Some clones in this sample may be carry-over from other donors' samples.

The rearrangement links TRBV10-3 to TRBJ2-3; 7 nucleotides line up with TRBD1. Looked up from germline, CDR1 is ENHRY and CDR2 is SYGVKD. V lost 0 bases and J lost 5; bases outside the gene matches: 5. CDR3 length: 15 residues. The CDR3 loop is CAISESTGVVDTQYF. In nucleotides, the CDR3 is TGTGCCATCAGTGAGTCCACAGGGGTGGTAGATACGCAGTATTTT.

This chain uses TRBV5-4 with TRBJ1-2, with a tentative D call TRBD1 (5 bases). Germline V lookup: CDR1 SGHNT, CDR2 YYREEE (reference sequence). The CDR3 totals 14 residues. V lost 4 bases to trimming and J lost 4 bases, with 14 bases between them. CDR3 residues: CASSPGAQVYGYTF. The CDR3 nucleotides read TGTGCCAGCAGCCCCGGGGCCCAAGTCTATGGCTACACCTTC.

The chain joins TRBV27 to TRBJ2-7; D is ambiguous. Trimming pared 6 bases from V and 2 bases from J, leaving 17 bases between. Looked up from germline, CDR1 is MNHEY and CDR2 is SMNVEV (reference sequence). CDR3 length: 15 residues. In DNA, the CDR3 is TGTGCCAGCAGCCCCGGCGGTTTAGTTCCCTACGAGCAGTACTTC. It is translated as CASSPGGLVPYEQYF.

J is TRBJ1-5 and V is TRBV7-8, with D possibly matching TRBD1 (5 bases). Germline CDR1 and CDR2: SGHVS and FQNEAQ. This CDR3 comprises 16 residues. Trimming removed 2 bases at V and 2 bases at J, with 13 bases between. The CDR3 region is CASSLFSTVRNQPQHF. In nucleotides, the CDR3 is TGTGCCAGCAGCTTATTCTCGACAGTGCGCAATCAGCCCCAGCATTTT. The complete variable domain, with remaining parts taken from reference TRBV7-8 and TRBJ1-5, reads GAGVSQSPRYKVAKRGQDVALRCDPISGHVSLFWYQQALGQGPEFLTYFQNEAQLDKSGLPSDRFFAERPEGSVSTLKIQRTQQEDSAVYLCASSLFSTVRNQPQHFGDGTRLSIL.

The J gene is TRBJ2-2, the V gene TRBV6-6; D might be TRBD1 (5 bases). Germline V gives CDR1 MNHNY, CDR2 SVGAGI (reference sequence). The length of the CDR3 is 13 residues. Between the trimmed V and J ends, which lost 6 bases and 6 bases, there was a span of 11 bases. The CDR3 DNA reads as TGTGCCAGCAGACAGGACGGCGCCGGGGAGCTGTTTTTT. The encoded protein is CASRQDGAGELFF.

A word on this clone: The sample contains more than one DNA sequence encoding this CDR3. The chain combines TRBV5-1 with TRBJ2-2; D possibly corresponds to TRBD2 (6 bases). The CDR3 length is 15 residues. V shed 0 bases and J shed 1 base, with 7 bases lying between them. Germline CDR1 reads SGHRS; CDR2 reads YFSETQ. The CDR3 DNA sequence: TGCGCCAGCAGCTTGGCCGGGGGGAACACCGGGGAGCTGTTTTTT. It specifies CASSLAGGNTGELFF.

The chain has TRBV7-9 and TRBJ1-4, with D possibly being TRBD1 (6 bases). The CDR3 is 16 residues long. CDR1 and CDR2 from the germline V gene are SEHNR and FQNEAQ (reference sequence). The V and J ends lost 1 base and 12 bases respectively, with 21 bases between them. Written as DNA, the CDR3 is TGTGCCAGCAGCTTAGGGCGGGGGCCGCCCACGGGGGAACTGTTTTTT. Amino acids: CASSLGRGPPTGELFF.

The rearrangement links TRBV29-1 to TRBJ2-5; tentative D call: TRBD1 (6 bases). The germline gives CDR1 SQVTM, CDR2 ANQGSEA. Trimming removed 2 bases at V and 5 bases at J, with 12 bases between. The CDR3 is 13 amino acids. The CDR3 spells CSVEKQGRETQYF. As DNA, the CDR3 is TGCAGCGTTGAAAAACAGGGAAGGGAGACCCAGTACTTC.